The present T cell receptor (beta chain) was sequenced within a study of T cell changes during pregnancy in multiple sclerosis. CDR1 is LGHNA, CDR2 YNFKEQ, per germline. This CDR3 has 15 residues. V dropped 1 base and J dropped 7 bases, with 14 bases sitting between them. Clones were read by immunoSEQ multiplex PCR, and TCRdb kept only the in-frame ones, dropping some. Here the sample spans about 69,000 clones, less than 90% being singletons. The source was peripheral blood, collected before pregnancy. This sequence originates from a female donor with multiple sclerosis, enrolled in a pregnancy study. J is TRBJ1-5 and V is TRBV4-2; maybe TRBD1 (5 bases). CDR3: CASSQAQDDGQPQHF. The DNA of the CDR3 is TGTGCCAGCAGCCAAGCACAGGACGACGGGCAGCCCCAGCATTTT.